A selection of T cell receptor beta chains follows, all from one sample in a study of long-term antiretroviral therapy in people with HIV. The repertoire was sequenced with immunoSEQ multiplex PCR; TCRdb's copy has only in-frame clones and lacks some. Altogether roughly 9,800 clones are present, approximately 78% being singletons, with the ten largest covering approximately 15%. The specimen comprised unsorted PBMCs, sampled 0.7 years after starting antiretroviral therapy. Every receptor here comes from a man aged 35-49 years with HIV. CDR3s include the opening cysteine and the closing phenylalanine or tryptophan. The order of the fields is V gene, J gene, CDR3 protein.

>TRBV10-2|TRBJ2-6
CASRPSPLRSGANVLTF
>TRBV29-1|TRBJ2-7
CSVEVPGLGGREQYF
>TRBV19|TRBJ1-5
CASSIGTSYSNQPQHF
>TRBV7-2|TRBJ2-5
CASSPEVGTQYF
>TRBV30|TRBJ2-1
CAGKTGGHEQFF
>TRBV27|TRBJ2-7
CASRTSGGTYEQYF
>TRBV14|TRBJ1-1
CASSRRTGLNTEAFF
>TRBV10-3|TRBJ2-7
CAIGLLNDYEQYF
>TRBV5-6|TRBJ1-1
CASSLGQGTTEAFF
>TRBV19|TRBJ1-5
CASSIGEQPQHF
>TRBV9|TRBJ2-6
CASSPRQGGGSGANVLTF
>TRBV7-9|TRBJ2-5
CASSRKISGRAGKTQYF
>TRBV5-6|TRBJ1-1
CASSLAGHYTEAFF
>TRBV5-1|TRBJ2-2
CASSLDTGGLATGELFF
>TRBV7-8|TRBJ1-1
CASSFSGQVGTEAFF
>TRBV10-2|TRBJ1-5
CASSELGDGNQPQHF
>TRBV6-1|TRBJ1-3
CASSGQGGNTIYF
>TRBV6-4|TRBJ1-5
CASSTGDNQPQHF
>TRBV28|TRBJ2-5
CASSTAELAGSETQYF
>TRBV6-5|TRBJ2-1
CASSYRPGAFNEQFF
>TRBV7-2|TRBJ2-5
CASSLAITGETQYF
>TRBV19|TRBJ1-1
CACYRGGWTEAFF